Given below is one T cell receptor beta chain in context. This record belongs to a study of blood T cells in healthy people across ages. Germline-derived CDR1 and CDR2 are SEHNR and FQNEAQ (reference sequence). Trimming cost V 2 bases and J 6 bases, with 11 bases left between them. The CDR3 loop spans 14 amino acids. Primers used in a second PCR of about 7 to 11 cycles were a sample-barcoded 5' primer and a J-beta primer mix. One entry per CDR3 protein results from TCRdb running MiXCR on the 5' RACE reads. The sample holds around 1,100,000 distinct CDR3 sequences, under 40% seen once. The extraction recovered at least 5.5 micrograms of total RNA per sample.

The source of this sequence is a young man in good health. This chain joins TRBV7-9 and TRBJ1-3, with TRBD1 as a possible D gene (6 bases). Material: blood. As DNA, the CDR3 is TGTGCCAGCAGCTTAACAGGGAGTCAAAACACCATATATTTT. Its translation is CASSLTGSQNTIYF.